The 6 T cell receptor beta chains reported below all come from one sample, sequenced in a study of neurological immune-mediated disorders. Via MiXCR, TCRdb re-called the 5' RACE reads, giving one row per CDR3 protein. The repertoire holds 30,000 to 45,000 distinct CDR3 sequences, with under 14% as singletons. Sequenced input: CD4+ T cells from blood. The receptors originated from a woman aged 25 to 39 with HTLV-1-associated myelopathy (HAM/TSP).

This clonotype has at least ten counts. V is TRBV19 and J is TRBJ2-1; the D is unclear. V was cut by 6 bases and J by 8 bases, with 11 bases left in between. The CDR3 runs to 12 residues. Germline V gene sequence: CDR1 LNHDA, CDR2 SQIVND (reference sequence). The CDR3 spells CASSLFGDEQFF. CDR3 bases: TGTGCCAGTAGCCTATTTGGGGATGAGCAGTTCTTC.

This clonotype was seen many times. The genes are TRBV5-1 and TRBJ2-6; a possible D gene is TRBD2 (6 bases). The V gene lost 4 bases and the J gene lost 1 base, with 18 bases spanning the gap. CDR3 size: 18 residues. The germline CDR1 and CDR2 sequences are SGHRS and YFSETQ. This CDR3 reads CASSPGGTGLSGANVLTF. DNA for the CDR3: TGCGCCAGCAGCCCAGGCGGGACTGGTCTTTCTGGGGCCAACGTCCTGACTTTC.

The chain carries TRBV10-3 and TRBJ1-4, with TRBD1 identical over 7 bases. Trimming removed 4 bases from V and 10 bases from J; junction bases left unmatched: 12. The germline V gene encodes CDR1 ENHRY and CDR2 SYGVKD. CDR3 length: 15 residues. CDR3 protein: CAISARQGPDGKLFF. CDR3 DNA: TGTGCCATCAGTGCCAGACAGGGCCCAGACGGAAAACTGTTTTTT.

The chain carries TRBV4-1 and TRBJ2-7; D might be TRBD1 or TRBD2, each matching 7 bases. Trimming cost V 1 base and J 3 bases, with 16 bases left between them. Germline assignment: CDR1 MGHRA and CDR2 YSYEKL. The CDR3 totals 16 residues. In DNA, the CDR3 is TGCGCCAGCAGCCAAGCGGTCAGGGGGGGCGTCTACGAGCAGTACTTC. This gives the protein CASSQAVRGGVYEQYF.

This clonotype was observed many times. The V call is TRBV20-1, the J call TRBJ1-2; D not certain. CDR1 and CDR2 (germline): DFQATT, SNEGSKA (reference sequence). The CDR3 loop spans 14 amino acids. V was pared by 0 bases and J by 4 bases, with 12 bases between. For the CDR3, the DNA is TGCAGTGCTAGAGATGGCGGCAGGTTCTATGGCTACACCTTC. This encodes CSARDGGRFYGYTF.

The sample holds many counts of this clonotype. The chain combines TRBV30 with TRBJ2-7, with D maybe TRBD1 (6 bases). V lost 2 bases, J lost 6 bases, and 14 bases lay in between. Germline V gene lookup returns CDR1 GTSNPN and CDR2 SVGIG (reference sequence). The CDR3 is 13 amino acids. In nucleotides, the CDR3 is TGTGCCTGGAGTATGCAGGGGTTGGGCGAGCAGTACTTC. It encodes CAWSMQGLGEQYF.